The rows below give T cell receptor beta chains drawn from one sample of a study of blood T cell repertoires in COVID-19. Profiling relied on immunoSEQ multiplex PCR, and the TCRdb table lists in-frame clones only, not all of them. The table shows tens of thousands of clones, with over 80% occurring only once. The specimen sequenced was peripheral blood. These receptors were taken from a woman of 80 years or more with acute or convalescent COVID-19. CDR3s include the opening cysteine and the closing phenylalanine or tryptophan. The order of the fields is V gene, CDR3 protein.

V: TRBV3-1/TRBV3-2; CDR3: CASSQDTTGSSPLHF
V: TRBV5-1; CDR3: CASSLGDRVRQDTQYF
V: TRBV5-5; CDR3: CASSSTSGLAGTDTQYF
V: TRBV5-1; CDR3: CASSLETTYNEQFF
V: TRBV29-1; CDR3: CSVDRGDEQYF
V: TRBV24-1; CDR3: CATSEGATETQYF
V: TRBV30; CDR3: CAWSVPPGLGLAITDTQYF
V: TRBV30; CDR3: CAWSQPGSTKLSNQPQHF
V: TRBV6-5; CDR3: CASSRDRGLNYGYTF
V: TRBV10-3; CDR3: CAISDHGESTDTQYF
V: TRBV18; CDR3: CASSPYRGPNEQYF
V: TRBV2; CDR3: CASKTSGQGKHEQYF
V: TRBV3-1/TRBV3-2; CDR3: CASSQVASSYEQYF
V: TRBV3-1/TRBV3-2; CDR3: CASSQGAVPYEQYF
V: TRBV5-1; CDR3: CASSLAPGVNTGELFF
V: TRBV24-1; CDR3: CATSDGVSPFF
V: TRBV14; CDR3: CASSSTGGRGTEAFF
V: TRBV7-3; CDR3: CASSSTSGRWDEQFF
V: TRBV7-9; CDR3: CASSRNRGQGNQPQHF
V: TRBV19; CDR3: CASSIGQGEDTQYF
V: TRBV24-1; CDR3: CATRSRDNEKLFF
V: TRBV5-1; CDR3: CASSLAEGAGEKLFF
V: TRBV3-1/TRBV3-2; CDR3: CASSRKNRGVNTEAFF
V: TRBV7-9; CDR3: CASSLVAYEQYF
V: TRBV7-2; CDR3: CASSLGYQGAYEQYF
V: TRBV4-2; CDR3: CASSPSPGLAGVGSSYNEQFF
V: TRBV18; CDR3: CASSPDIHREKLFF
V: TRBV6-2/TRBV6-3; CDR3: CASSRGTAQETQYF
V: TRBV7-9; CDR3: CASSLAGSASSYNEQFF
V: TRBV7-2; CDR3: CASRPPEGGRGELFF
V: TRBV13; CDR3: CASSASGRRLNEQFF
V: TRBV4-1; CDR3: CASSQDPQGAPYEQYF
V: TRBV3-1/TRBV3-2; CDR3: CASSQVDRAEQYF
V: TRBV5-6; CDR3: CASSLEDYHSYEQYF
V: TRBV3-1/TRBV3-2; CDR3: CASSQDEAGLEVFF
V: TRBV10-3; CDR3: CAISEGTAGNTIYF
V: TRBV6-5; CDR3: CASRGLAGSTDTQYF
V: TRBV5-1; CDR3: CASRLYSTGELFF
V: TRBV11-3; CDR3: CASSLGGDTEAFF
V: TRBV7-9; CDR3: CASSLSGGSTDTQYF
V: TRBV5-1; CDR3: CASSLGDRQGETQYF
V: TRBV5-1; CDR3: CASSLFSRENTDTQYF
V: TRBV6-5; CDR3: CASSVEPGQGAGYTF
V: TRBV5-4; CDR3: CASSFPAGGANTGELFF
V: TRBV7-2; CDR3: CASSLVGGGTSYNEQFF
V: TRBV5-1; CDR3: CASSLDPGLAVSQYF
V: TRBV6-5; CDR3: CASRSGRGSQPQHF